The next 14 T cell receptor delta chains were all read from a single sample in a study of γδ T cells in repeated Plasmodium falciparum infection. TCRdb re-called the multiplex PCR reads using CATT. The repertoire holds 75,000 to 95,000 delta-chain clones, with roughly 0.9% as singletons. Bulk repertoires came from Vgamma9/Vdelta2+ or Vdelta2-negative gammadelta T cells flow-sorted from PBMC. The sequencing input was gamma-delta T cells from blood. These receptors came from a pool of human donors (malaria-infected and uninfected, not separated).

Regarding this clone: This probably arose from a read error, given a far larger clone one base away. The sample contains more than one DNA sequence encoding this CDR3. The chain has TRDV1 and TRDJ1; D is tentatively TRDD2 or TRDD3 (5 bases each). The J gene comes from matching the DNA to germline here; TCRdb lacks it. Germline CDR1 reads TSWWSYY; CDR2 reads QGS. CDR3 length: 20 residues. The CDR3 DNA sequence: TGCGCTCTTGGGGAACACCCTTCGAAGCGTCCTTCAGATCACACCGATAAACTCATCTTT. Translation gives CALGEHPSKRPSDHTDKLIF.

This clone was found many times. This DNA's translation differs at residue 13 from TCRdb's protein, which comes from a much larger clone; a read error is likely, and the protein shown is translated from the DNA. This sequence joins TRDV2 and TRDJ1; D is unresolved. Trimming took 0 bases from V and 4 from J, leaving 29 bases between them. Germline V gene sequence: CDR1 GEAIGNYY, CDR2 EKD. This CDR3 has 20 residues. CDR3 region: CACDTILASPQNCYGDKLIF. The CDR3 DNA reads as TGTGCCTGTGACACCATCCTGGCCAGCCCCCAAAACTGCTACGGCGATAAACTCATCTTT.

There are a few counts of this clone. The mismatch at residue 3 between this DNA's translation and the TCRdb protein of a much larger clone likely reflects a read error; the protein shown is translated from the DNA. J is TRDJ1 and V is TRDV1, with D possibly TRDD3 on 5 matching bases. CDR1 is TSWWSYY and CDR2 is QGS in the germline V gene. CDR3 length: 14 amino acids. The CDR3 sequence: CAFGEIEYTDKLIF. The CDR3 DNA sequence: TGTGCTTTTGGGGAGATAGAGTACACCGATAAACTCATCTTT.

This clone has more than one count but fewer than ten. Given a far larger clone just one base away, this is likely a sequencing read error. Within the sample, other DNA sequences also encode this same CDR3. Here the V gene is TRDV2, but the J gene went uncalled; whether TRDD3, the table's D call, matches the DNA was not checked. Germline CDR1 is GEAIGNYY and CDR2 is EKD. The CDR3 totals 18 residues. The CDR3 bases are TGTGCCTGTGACACCGTAACCCCATTGGGGGACCGCTCCGGGTTGCTCATCTTT. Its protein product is CACDTVTPLGDRSGLLIF.

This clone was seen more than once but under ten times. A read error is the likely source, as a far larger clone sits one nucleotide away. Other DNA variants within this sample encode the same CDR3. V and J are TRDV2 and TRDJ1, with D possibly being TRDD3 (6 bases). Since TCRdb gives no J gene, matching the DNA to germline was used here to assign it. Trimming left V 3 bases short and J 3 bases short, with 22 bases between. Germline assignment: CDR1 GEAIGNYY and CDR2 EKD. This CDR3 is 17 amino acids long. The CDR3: CACDSILLGDTPDKLIF. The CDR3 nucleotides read TGTGCCTGTGACTCGATTCTACTGGGAGATACCCCCGATAAACTCATCTTT.

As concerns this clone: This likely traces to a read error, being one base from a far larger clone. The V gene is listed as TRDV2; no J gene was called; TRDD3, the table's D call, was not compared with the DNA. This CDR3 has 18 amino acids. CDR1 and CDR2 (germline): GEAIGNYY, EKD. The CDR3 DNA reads TGTGCCTGTGACCCGAATCCGGGTTACTGGGGGAAAACCGATAAGCTCATCTTT. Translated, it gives CACDPNPGYWGKTDKLIF.

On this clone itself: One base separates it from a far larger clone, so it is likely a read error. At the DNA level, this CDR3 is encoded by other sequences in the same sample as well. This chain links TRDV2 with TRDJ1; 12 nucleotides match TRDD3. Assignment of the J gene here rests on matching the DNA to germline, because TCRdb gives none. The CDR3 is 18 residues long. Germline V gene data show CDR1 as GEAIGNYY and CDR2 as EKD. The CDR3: CACDRCVLGDTYTDKLIF. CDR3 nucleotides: TGTGCCTGTGACCGCTGCGTACTGGGGGATACTTACACTGATAAACTCATCTTT.

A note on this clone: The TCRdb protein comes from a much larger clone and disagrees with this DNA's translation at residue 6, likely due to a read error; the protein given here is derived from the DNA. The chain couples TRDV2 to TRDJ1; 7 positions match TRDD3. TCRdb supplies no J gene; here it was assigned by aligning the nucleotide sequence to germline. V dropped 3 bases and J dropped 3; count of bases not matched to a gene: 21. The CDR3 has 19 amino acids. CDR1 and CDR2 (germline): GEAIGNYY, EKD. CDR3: CACDRVVLGSAGFADKLIF. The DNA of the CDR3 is TGTGCCTGTGACCGAGTTGTACTGGGGAGTGCCGGATTCGCCGATAAACTCATCTTT.

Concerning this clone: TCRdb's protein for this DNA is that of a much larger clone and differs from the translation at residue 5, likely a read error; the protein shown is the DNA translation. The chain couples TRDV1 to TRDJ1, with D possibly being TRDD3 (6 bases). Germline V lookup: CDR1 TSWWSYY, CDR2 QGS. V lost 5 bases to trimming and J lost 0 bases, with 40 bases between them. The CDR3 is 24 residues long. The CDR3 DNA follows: TGTGCTCTTGGGTCCCCCTACCTTCGCGCTGGGGCTACCCATGGGCATGCTCACACCGATAAACTCATCTTT. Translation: CALGSPYLRAGATHGHAHTDKLIF.

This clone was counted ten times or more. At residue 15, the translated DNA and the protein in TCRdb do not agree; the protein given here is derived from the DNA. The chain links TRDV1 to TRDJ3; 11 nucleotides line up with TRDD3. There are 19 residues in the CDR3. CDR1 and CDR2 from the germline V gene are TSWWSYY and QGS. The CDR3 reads CALGEKLLGDIWDTQQMFF. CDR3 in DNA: TGTGCTCTTGGGGAAAAGTTACTGGGGGATATATGGGACACCCAACAGATGTTTTTC.

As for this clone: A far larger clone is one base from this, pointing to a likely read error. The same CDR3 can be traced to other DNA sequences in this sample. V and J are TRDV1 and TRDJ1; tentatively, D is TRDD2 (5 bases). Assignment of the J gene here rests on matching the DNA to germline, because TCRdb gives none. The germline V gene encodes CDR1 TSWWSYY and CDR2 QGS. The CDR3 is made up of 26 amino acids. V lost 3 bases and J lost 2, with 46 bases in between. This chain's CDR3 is CALGELRHEAFAFPHFSVWKTDKLIF. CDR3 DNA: TGTGCTCTTGGGGAGTTACGCCACGAAGCCTTCGCCTTTCCTCATTTTTCAGTCTGGAAGACCGATAAACTCATCTTT.

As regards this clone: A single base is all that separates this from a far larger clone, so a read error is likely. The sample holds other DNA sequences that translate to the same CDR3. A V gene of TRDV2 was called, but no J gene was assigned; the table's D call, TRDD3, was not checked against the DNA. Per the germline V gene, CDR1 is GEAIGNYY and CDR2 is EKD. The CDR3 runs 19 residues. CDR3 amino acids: CACDTLASGGDTNTDKLIF. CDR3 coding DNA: TGTGCCTGTGACACCTTGGCCAGCGGGGGGGATACTAACACCGATAAGCTCATCTTT.

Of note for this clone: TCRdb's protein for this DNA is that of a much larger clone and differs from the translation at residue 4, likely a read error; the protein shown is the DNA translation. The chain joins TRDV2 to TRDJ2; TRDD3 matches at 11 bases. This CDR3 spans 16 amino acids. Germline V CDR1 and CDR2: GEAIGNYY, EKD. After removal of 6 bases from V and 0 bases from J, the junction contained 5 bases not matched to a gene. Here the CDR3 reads CACYVLGDTLTAQLFF. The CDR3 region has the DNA TGTGCCTGTTACGTACTGGGGGATACTTTGACAGCACAACTCTTCTTT.

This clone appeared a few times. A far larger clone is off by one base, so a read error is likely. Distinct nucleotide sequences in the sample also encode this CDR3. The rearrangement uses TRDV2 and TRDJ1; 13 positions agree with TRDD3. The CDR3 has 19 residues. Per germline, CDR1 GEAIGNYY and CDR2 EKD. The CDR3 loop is CACDTLVLGDTGHTDKLIF. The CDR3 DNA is TGTGCCTGTGACACCTTAGTACTGGGGGATACGGGACACACCGATAAACTAATCTTT.